This entry features one T cell receptor (beta chain) sequence. Its antigen is unidentified. This specimen comes from a study of blood T cell dynamics during melanoma immunotherapy. Broader study findings: The most clonal sorted CD8+ subset, immune-effector cells, was closest to cell-free DNA CDR3 sequences.

Time point indicated: week 3, after first cycle of checkpoint inhibitor. Libraries were prepared by immunoSEQ multiplex PCR; TCRdb keeps only in-frame clonotypes and omits some of them. This table has around 12,000 clones, roughly 89% appearing once. The clonotype comes from a human donor with melanoma. This specimen was effector memory CD8+ T cells from blood, taken from a patient treated with checkpoint blockade.

CDR3 bases: TGTGCCAGCAGTGATGGAGGGAACGTCTACAATGAGCAGTTCTTC. This sequence encodes CASSDGGNVYNEQFF. The gene calls are TRBV2 and TRBJ2-1, with D tentatively TRBD2 (6 bases). The CDR3 has 15 residues. Germline values: CDR1 SNHLY, CDR2 FYNNEI. Trimming cost V 3 bases and J 3 bases, with 12 bases left between them.